This T cell receptor beta chain was recovered during a study of identical twins. The cDNA had a unique molecular identifier and a template-switch universal primer site. One entry per CDR3 protein, called by TCRdb with MiXCR from the 5' RACE reads. Of around 1.7 million distinct CDR3 sequences detected, under 35% appear once; the ten largest clones hold 0.27%. CDR3 length: 13 residues. Germline CDR1 reads SQVTM; CDR2 reads ANQGSEA. V gave up 1 base and J gave up 4 bases, with 10 bases separating them. The sample holds many counts of this clonotype. The V gene is TRBV29-1, the J gene TRBJ1-2; tentative D call: TRBD1 (6 bases). This sequence originates from a newborn girl in good health. What was sequenced was cord blood. CDR3 loop: CSVEGPGAYGYTF. In DNA form, the CDR3 reads TGCAGCGTTGAAGGCCCGGGGGCCTATGGCTACACCTTC.